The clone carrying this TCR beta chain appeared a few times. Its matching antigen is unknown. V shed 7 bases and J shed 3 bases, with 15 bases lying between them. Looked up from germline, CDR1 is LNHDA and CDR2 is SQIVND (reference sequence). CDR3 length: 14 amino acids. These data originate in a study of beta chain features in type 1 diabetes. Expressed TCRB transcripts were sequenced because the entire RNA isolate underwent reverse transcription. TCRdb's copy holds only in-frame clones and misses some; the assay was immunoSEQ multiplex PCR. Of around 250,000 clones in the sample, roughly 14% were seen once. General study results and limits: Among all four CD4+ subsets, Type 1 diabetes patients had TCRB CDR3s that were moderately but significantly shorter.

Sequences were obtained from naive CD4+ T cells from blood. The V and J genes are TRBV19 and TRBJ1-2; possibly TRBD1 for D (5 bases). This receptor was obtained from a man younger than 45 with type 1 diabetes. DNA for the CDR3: TGTGCCAGTAAAAGTCAGTGGGGGGACTATGGCTACACCTTC. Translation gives CASKSQWGDYGYTF.